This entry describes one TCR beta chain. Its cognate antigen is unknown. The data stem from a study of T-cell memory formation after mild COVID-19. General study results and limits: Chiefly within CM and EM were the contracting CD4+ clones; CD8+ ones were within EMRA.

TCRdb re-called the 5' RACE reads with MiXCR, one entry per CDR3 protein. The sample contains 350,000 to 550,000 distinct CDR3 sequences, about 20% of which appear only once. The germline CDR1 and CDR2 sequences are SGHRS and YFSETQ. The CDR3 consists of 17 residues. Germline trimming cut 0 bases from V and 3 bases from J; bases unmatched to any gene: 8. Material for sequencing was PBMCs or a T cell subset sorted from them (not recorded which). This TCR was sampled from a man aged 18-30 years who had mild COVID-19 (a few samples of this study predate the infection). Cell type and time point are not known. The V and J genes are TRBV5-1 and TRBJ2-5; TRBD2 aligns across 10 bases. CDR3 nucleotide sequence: TGCGCCAGCAGCTTGGCCACGGCTAGCGGGAGAAAAGAGACCCAGTACTTC. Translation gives CASSLATASGRKETQYF. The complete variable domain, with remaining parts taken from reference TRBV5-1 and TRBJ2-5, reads KAGVTQTPRYLIKTRGQQVTLSCSPISGHRSVSWYQQTPGQGLQFLFEYFSETQRNKGNFPGRFSGRQFSNSRSEMNVSTLELGDSALYLCASSLATASGRKETQYFGPGTRLLVL.